The 8 T cell receptor beta chains below were found in one sample sequenced in a study of blood T cell repertoires in COVID-19. TCRdb's copy holds only in-frame clones and misses some; the assay was immunoSEQ multiplex PCR. The table includes 23,000 or so clones, roughly 82% detected once. The specimen was peripheral blood. Receptors originate from a human donor with active COVID-19. The donor label of this sample is uncertain.

The chain combines TRBV19 with TRBJ2-7; D possibly corresponds to TRBD2 (6 bases). There are 17 residues in the CDR3. Germline assignment: CDR1 LNHDA and CDR2 SQIVND (reference sequence). V lost 6 bases, J lost 1 base, and 22 bases lay in between. The CDR3 DNA reads TGTGCCAGTAGCTCCAACTCCCGACTAGAACCATCCTACGAGCAGTACTTC. Its translation is CASSSNSRLEPSYEQYF.

Only a few counts were recorded for this clone. CDR3 loop: CASSPSGTYAEQYF. The CDR3, as DNA: TGTGCCAGCAGCCCGAGCGGGACCTACGCGGAGCAGTACTTC. This sequence joins TRBV11-3 and TRBJ2-7, with 7 bases identical to TRBD2. Germline V gene data show CDR1 as SGHNT and CDR2 as YENEEA. Trimming at V came to 5 bases and at J to 7 bases, leaving 11 bases not matched to a gene. The CDR3 covers 14 residues.

The chain carries TRBV5-1 and TRBJ2-7, with 7 positions matching TRBD2. With 0 bases clipped from V and 2 bases from J, the junction kept 5 bases outside the gene matches. The CDR3 is 15 amino acids. Germline V gene lookup returns CDR1 SGHRS and CDR2 YFSETQ. The CDR3 here is CASSLGDYPTYEQYF. The DNA of the CDR3 is TGCGCCAGCAGCTTGGGGGACTATCCAACCTACGAGCAGTACTTC.

The V call is TRBV6-5, the J call TRBJ1-1, with TRBD1 identical over 10 bases. CDR1 is MNHEY, CDR2 SVGAGI, per germline. The length of the CDR3 is 13 residues. The V segment lost 4 bases and the J segment 4 bases; nucleotides outside the gene matches: 0. The CDR3 reads CASSWDRGTEAFF. CDR3 nucleotides: TGTGCCAGCAGTTGGGACAGGGGCACTGAAGCTTTCTTT.

The V gene is TRBV28, the J gene TRBJ2-4, with 8 nucleotides matching TRBD1. J gave up 0 bases and V 5 bases, and 9 bases lay outside the gene matches. Germline V gene sequence: CDR1 MDHEN, CDR2 SYDVKM. This CDR3 region has 17 residues. The CDR3 DNA follows: TGTGCCAGCAGTCCTTCTCCCGGGACAGGAGCCAAAAACATTCAGTACTTC. Translating gives CASSPSPGTGAKNIQYF.

This clone has only a few counts. The chain has TRBV27 and TRBJ2-3; D is undetermined. The CDR3 extends over 13 amino acids. CDR1 is MNHEY and CDR2 is SMNVEV in the germline V gene (reference sequence). With 0 bases removed from V and 6 bases from J, the gap between germline ends came to 7 bases. CDR3 protein: CASSLSRRDTQYF. CDR3 DNA: TGTGCCAGCAGTTTATCGAGGCGGGATACGCAGTATTTT.

The rearrangement links TRBV7-3 to TRBJ1-1; 9 bases match TRBD1. V lost 5 bases to trimming and J lost 5 bases; unmatched junction nucleotides: 9. The CDR3 has 15 residues. Germline lookup yields CDR1 SGHTA and CDR2 FQGTGA. The DNA for the CDR3 is TGTGCCAGCAGCGCCCAGGGACAGGGTCGTACTGAAGCTTTCTTT. It encodes CASSAQGQGRTEAFF.

This clone was seen only once. The gene calls are TRBV6-2 or TRBV6-3 and TRBJ2-3; TRBD2 matches at 10 bases. V was clipped by 6 bases and J by 9 bases; unmatched bases: 3. This CDR3 comprises 12 residues. Germline V gene sequence: CDR1 MNHEY, CDR2 SVGEGT. This CDR3 is CASSQTSGTQYF. The CDR3, as DNA: TGTGCCAGCAGCCAGACTAGCGGGACGCAGTATTTT.